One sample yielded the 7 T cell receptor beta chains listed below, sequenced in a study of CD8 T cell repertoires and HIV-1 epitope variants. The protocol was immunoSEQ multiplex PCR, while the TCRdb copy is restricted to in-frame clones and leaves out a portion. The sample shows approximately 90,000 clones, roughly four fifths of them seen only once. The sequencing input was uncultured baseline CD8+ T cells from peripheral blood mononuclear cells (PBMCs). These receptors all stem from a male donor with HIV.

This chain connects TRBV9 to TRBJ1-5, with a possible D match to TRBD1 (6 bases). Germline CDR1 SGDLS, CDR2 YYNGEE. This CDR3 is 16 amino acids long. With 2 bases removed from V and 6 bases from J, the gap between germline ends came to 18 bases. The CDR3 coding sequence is TGTGCCAGCAGCGTCCCCAGGGGCCTCGAGGCTCAGCCCCAGCATTTT. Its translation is CASSVPRGLEAQPQHF.

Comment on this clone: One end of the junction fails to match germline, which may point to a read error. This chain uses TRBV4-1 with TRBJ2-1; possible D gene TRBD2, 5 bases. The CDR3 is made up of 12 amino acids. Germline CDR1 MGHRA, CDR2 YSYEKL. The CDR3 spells CASSQDGRDSLF. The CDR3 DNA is TGCGCCAGCAGCCAAGATGGCCGGGATTCGCTCTTC.

CDR3: CASSELPGELFF. CDR3 nucleotides: TGTGCCAGCAGTGAATTACCGGGGGAGCTGTTTTTT. The chain links TRBV25-1 to TRBJ2-2; D is unclear. V gave up 1 base and J gave up 8 bases, with 5 bases separating them. Germline CDR1 reads MGHDK; CDR2 reads SYGVNS. This CDR3 region has 12 residues.

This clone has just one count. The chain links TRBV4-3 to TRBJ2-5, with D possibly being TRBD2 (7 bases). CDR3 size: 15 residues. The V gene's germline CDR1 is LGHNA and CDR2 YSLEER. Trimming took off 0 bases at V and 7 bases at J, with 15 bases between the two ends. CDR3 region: CASSQEGGGRRTQYF. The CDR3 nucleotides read TGCGCCAGCAGCCAAGAGGGAGGGGGAAGAAGGACCCAGTACTTC.

The CDR3 DNA is TGTGCCAGCAGGGGGGGCGGACAAATTAATGAGCAGTTCTTC. It specifies CASRGGGQINEQFF. The rearrangement links TRBV28 to TRBJ2-1; either TRBD1 or TRBD2 may fit D (6 bases each). V was trimmed by 6 bases and J by 7 bases, leaving 16 bases between them. This CDR3 is built from 14 residues. Per the germline V gene, CDR1 is MDHEN and CDR2 is SYDVKM.

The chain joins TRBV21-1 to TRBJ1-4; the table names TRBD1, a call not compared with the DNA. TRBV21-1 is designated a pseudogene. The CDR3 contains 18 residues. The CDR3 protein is CASSTHRGRLGDGEKLFF. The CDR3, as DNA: TGTGCCAGCAGCACCCACAGGGGCCGCCTGGGGGATGGAGAAAAACTGTTTTTT.

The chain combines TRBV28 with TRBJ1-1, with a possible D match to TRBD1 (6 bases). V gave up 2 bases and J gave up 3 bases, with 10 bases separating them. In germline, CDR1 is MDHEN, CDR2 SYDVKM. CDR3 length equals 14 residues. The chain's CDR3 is CASSLNNRDTEAFF. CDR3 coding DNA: TGTGCCAGCAGTTTAAACAACAGGGACACTGAAGCTTTCTTT.